The T cell receptor (beta chain) described here comes from a study of cytomegalovirus exposure and HLA in healthy donors. This clone was seen only a few times. Its specificity is not known. Study-wide findings and caveats: Rare TCR sequences predominated, though certain public TCRs were found in many donors. Three CMV-associated chains proved CMV antigen-specific in vitro. Subsequent analysis found a tendency for first-cohort TCR clusters to co-occur within the 95 to 150 validation repertoires.

TCRdb keeps only in-frame clones here, not all; method: immunoSEQ multiplex PCR. The sample shows some 200,000 clones, approximately 89% of them seen only once. Source material: PBMCs. The receptor comes from a man younger than 40 in good health and CMV-seropositive.

As DNA, the CDR3 is TGTGCCAGCAGTTCCGGGACTTCCCTTCGAGGCTACACCTTC. Amino acids: CASSSGTSLRGYTF. The chain couples TRBV6-6 to TRBJ1-2; maybe TRBD1 (5 bases). The germline V gene has CDR1 MNHNY and CDR2 SVGAGI (reference sequence). This CDR3 region has 14 residues. V was shortened by 4 bases and J by 8 bases, with 17 bases between the two germline ends.